This TCR beta chain was obtained from a study of identical twins (dated by TCRdb to the mid-2010s). As for the study more broadly: To test whether fetal clonotypes persist, this study deep-sequenced TCR alpha and beta repertoires from monozygotic twins, from unrelated adults of various ages, and from cord blood. Replicate twin experiments were performed at different times using different library preparation protocols to rule out contamination.

Library creation used 5' RACE. Instrument on record: Illumina HiSeq 2000. A universal primer binding site was added through template switching, and the final cDNA carried a unique molecular identifier so that TCR cDNA molecules could be counted accurately. Specific primers in the conserved constant-segment region were used to synthesize first-strand cDNA for the TCR alpha and beta chains. Each cDNA library was double barcoded, with a SMART-Mk sample barcode plus Illumina barcodes, to control for contamination. TruSeq adapter sequences and Illumina sample barcodes were added in two successive PCR steps. Sequencing of the TCR alpha and beta cDNA libraries was done on the Illumina HiSeq platform using custom primers. Under the source paper's analysis protocol: MiGEC processed the raw reads to extract unique molecular identifiers, while MiXCR was used to determine the CDR3 positions. Recombination models were inferred per individual with the repgenHMM and IGoR tools using an EM algorithm. Shared clonotype analysis was performed with the tcR package in R, normalizing sharing by the product of cloneset sizes. To study raw recombination without the effects of thymic and clonal selection, out-of-frame nonproductive sequences were analyzed. TCRdb handled the public reads itself, with Q25 trimming in fastp and clone calling in MiXCR, and kept productive beta chains. Each entry merges the rows of one CDR3 protein and shows their most common DNA and genes. These V and J calls originate from TCRdb's pipeline instead of the authors' own analysis. Here the sample has around 1.7 million distinct CDR3 sequences; under 35% occur a single time. The ten biggest clones cover 0.27% of the sample.

All donors were healthy Caucasians. Overall results and qualifications from the work: Compared with coincidental sharing between unrelated individuals, an excess of low generation-probability sequences was observed among out-of-frame TCR alpha sequences shared between twins. Because the same donors could not be followed over many years, the conclusions depended on cross-sectional statistical analysis. Fewer insertions were carried by abundant cord blood beta clonotypes, a similar but weaker trend appeared in young adult naive repertoires, and no such trend appeared in memory repertoires. Invariant T cells such as MAIT and iNKT could partly confound zero-insertion analyses, though diverse VJ usage argued against this for most clonotypes. Recombination models systematically underestimated out-of-frame TCR alpha sharing in monozygotic twins but agreed with sharing between unrelated individuals. In beta out-of-frame sequences, excess twin sharing was weaker, because having fewer shared sequences lowered the signal-to-noise ratio.

Including the terminal cysteine and phenylalanine, the CDR3 comprises 15 residues. The entry retains the CDR3 DNA only, 45 bases that are in frame from base 1. The germline V gene supplies CDR1 SGHRS and CDR2 YFSETQ. The junction shows trimming of 0 bases on V and 5 bases on J, and the gene matches do not reach 5 bases of it. This clonotype has only a few counts. The antigen this receptor binds is unknown. No per-base quality is available; no much larger clone lies one base away. The sequence is built from TRBV5-1 and TRBJ2-1; 7 bases in the junction line up with TRBD2. Source material: cord blood. The source is a newborn girl in good health. The sequence in DNA is TGCGCCAGCAGCTTGGACCAGCGGGGAAACAATGAGCAGTTCTTC. It is translated as CASSLDQRGNNEQFF.